This T cell receptor (beta chain) derives from a study of shared clonotypes between healthy human individuals. Regarding the study as a whole: In several donors, about 5% of naive CD4 clonotypes appeared in common.

Terminally differentiated effector memory CD45RA+ cells were left out of the naive CD8 fraction, which was CD45RO-negative and positively selected for CCR7. To note about this clone: Its cognate antigen is unknown.

Using immunoSEQ multiplex PCR, the repertoire was profiled, and TCRdb retains in-frame clones only, with some absent. This repertoire shows about 2.1 million clones, 93% found once; its top ten account for more than 1.5%. The sequence was collected from a man between 18 and 35 years old in good health. Some clones in this sample may be carry-over from other donors' samples. The sample comprised naive CD8+ T cells from PBMCs.

The CDR3 loop is CASSGTLNNEQFF. The CDR3 DNA sequence: TGTGCCAGCAGTGGCACCCTCAACAATGAGCAGTTCTTC. V is TRBV11-3 and J is TRBJ2-1; D ambiguous. The V end was cut by 6 bases, the J end by 5 bases, with 11 bases between. Germline V lookup: CDR1 SGHNT, CDR2 YENEEA. CDR3 length: 13 amino acids.